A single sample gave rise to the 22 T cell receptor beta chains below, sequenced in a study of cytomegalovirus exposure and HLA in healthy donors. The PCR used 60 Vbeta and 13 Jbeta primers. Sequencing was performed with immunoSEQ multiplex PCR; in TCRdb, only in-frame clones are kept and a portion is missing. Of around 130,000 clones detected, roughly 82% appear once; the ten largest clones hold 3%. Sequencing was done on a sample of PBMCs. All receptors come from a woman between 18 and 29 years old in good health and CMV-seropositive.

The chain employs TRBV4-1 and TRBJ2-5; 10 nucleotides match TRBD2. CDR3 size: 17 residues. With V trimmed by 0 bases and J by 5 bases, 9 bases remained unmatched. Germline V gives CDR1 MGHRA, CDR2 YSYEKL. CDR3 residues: CASSQETSGATGETQYF. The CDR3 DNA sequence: TGCGCCAGCAGCCAAGAAACTAGCGGGGCTACGGGGGAGACCCAGTACTTC.

CDR3 DNA: TGCGCCAGCAGCCAACCTGTACAGTACAATGAGCAGTTCTTC. Protein sequence: CASSQPVQYNEQFF. This chain links TRBV4-1 with TRBJ2-1, with D hard to call. Germline assignment: CDR1 MGHRA and CDR2 YSYEKL. This CDR3 has 14 residues. V lost 2 bases to trimming and J lost 4 bases, with 9 bases between them.

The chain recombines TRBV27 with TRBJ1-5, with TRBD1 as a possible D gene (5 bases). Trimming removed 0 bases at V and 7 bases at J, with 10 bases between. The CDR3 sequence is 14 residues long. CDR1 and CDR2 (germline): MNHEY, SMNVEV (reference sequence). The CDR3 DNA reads TGTGCCAGCAGTTTATCCAGGGCGAGACAGCCCCAGCATTTT. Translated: CASSLSRARQPQHF.

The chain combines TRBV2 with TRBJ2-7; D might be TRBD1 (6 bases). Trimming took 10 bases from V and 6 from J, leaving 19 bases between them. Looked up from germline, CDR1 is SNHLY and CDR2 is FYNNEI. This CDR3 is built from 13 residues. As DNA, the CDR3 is TGTGCCATTTCTTCACCCACAGGGTTCGAGCAGTACTTC. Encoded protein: CAISSPTGFEQYF.

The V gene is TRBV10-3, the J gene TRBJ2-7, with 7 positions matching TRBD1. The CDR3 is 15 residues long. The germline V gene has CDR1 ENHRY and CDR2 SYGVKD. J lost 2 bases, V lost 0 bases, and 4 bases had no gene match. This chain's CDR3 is CAISESPGQTYEQYF. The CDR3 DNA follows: TGTGCCATCAGTGAGTCTCCGGGACAGACCTACGAGCAGTACTTC.

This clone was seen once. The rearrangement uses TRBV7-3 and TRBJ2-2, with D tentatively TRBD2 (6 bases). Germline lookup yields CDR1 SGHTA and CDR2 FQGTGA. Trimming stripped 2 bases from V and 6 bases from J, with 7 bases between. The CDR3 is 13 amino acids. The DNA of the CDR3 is TGTGCCAGCAGCTTAGGAGGGGCCGGGGAGCTGTTTTTT. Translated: CASSLGGAGELFF.

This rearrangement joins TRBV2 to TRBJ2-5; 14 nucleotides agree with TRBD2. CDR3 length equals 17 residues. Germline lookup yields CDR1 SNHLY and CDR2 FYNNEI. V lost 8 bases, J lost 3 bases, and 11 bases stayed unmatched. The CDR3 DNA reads TGTGCCAGCGGGCGACTAGCGGGGGGGCCAGGGAAAGAGACCCAGTACTTC. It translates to CASGRLAGGPGKETQYF.

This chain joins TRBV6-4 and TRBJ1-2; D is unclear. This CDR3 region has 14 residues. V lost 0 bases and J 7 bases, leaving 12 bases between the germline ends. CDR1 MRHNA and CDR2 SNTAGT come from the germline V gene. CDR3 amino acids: CASSDSGSLSGYTF. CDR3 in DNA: TGTGCCAGCAGTGACTCCGGGAGTCTATCTGGCTACACCTTC.

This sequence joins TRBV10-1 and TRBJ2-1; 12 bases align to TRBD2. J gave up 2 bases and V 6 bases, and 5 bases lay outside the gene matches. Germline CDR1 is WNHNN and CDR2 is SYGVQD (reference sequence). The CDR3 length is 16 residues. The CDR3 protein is CASRGLAGRAYNEQFF. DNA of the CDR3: TGCGCCAGCAGAGGACTAGCGGGGCGAGCCTACAATGAGCAGTTCTTC.

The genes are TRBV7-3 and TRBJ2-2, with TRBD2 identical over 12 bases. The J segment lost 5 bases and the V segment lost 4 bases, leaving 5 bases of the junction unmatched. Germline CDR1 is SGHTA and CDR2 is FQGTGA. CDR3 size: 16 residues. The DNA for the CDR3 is TGTGCCAGCAGCTCCGCTAGCGGGGGGGCGACCGGGGAGCTGTTTTTT. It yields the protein CASSSASGGATGELFF.

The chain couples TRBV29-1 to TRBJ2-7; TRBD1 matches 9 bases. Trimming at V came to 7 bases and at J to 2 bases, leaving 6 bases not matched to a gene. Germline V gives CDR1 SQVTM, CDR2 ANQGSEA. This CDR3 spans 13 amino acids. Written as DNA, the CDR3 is TGCAGCGCTGCCGGGACAGGGCCCTACGAGCAGTACTTC. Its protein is CSAAGTGPYEQYF.

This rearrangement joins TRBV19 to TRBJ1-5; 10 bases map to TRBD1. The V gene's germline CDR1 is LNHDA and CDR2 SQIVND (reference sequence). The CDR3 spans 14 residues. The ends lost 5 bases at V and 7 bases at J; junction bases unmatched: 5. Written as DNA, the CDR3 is TGTGCCAGTAGTTCGACAGGGGGCCACCAGCCCCAGCATTTT. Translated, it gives CASSSTGGHQPQHF.

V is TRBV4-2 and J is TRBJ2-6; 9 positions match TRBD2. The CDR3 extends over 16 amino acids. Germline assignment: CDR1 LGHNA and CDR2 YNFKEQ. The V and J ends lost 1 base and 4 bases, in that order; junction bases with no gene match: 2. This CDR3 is CASSQGGGDGANVLTF. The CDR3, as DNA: TGTGCCAGCAGCCAAGGCGGGGGGGACGGGGCCAACGTCCTGACTTTC.

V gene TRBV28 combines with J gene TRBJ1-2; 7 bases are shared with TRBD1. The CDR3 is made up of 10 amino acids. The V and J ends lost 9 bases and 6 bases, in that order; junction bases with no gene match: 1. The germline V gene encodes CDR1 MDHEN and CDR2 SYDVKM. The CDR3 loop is CASTGDGYTF. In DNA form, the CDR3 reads TGTGCCAGTACAGGGGATGGCTACACCTTC.

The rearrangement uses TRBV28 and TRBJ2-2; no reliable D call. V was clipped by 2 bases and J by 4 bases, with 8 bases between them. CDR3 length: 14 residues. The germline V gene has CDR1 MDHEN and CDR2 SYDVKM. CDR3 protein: CASSLASFTGELFF. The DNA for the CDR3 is TGTGCCAGCAGTTTAGCGAGTTTCACCGGGGAGCTGTTTTTT.

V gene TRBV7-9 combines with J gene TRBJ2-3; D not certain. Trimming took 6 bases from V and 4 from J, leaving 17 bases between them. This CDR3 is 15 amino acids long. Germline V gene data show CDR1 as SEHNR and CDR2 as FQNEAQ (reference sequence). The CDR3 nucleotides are TGTGCCAGCAGACCATTTGACCGGAGCGCAGATACGCAGTATTTT. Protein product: CASRPFDRSADTQYF.

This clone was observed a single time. For the CDR3, the DNA is TGTGCCAGTAGTATTGACAGGGGAGGCACTGAAGCTTTCTTT. It translates to CASSIDRGGTEAFF. This chain joins TRBV19 and TRBJ1-1; 8 bases are shared with TRBD1. CDR3 length equals 14 residues. The V gene end was trimmed by 3 bases and the J gene end by 4 bases; junction bases not matched to a gene: 4. Germline CDR1 is LNHDA and CDR2 is SQIVND (reference sequence).

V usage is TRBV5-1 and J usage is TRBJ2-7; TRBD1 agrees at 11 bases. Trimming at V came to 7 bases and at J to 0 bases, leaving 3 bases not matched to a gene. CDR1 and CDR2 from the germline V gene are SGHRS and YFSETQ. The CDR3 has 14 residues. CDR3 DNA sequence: TGCGCCAGCTGGGACAGGGGGTCCTCCTACGAGCAGTACTTC. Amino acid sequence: CASWDRGSSYEQYF.

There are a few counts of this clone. CDR3: CASRGTGEHQPQHF. CDR3 coding DNA: TGTGCCAGCAGAGGCACAGGGGAACACCAGCCCCAGCATTTT. The chain uses TRBV6-5 and TRBJ1-5, with TRBD1 identical over 7 bases. Trimming at V came to 6 bases and at J to 7 bases, leaving 9 bases not matched to a gene. CDR3 size: 14 residues. The germline gives CDR1 MNHEY, CDR2 SVGAGI.

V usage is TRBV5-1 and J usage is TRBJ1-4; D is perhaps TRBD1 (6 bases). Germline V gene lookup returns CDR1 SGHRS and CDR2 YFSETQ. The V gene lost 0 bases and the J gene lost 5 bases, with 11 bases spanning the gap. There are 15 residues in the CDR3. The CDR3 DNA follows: TGCGCCAGCAGCTTGGAGGGGGACAAGAATGAAAAACTGTTTTTT. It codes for CASSLEGDKNEKLFF.

CDR3 loop: CASSLDPAGALGTDTQYF. The CDR3 bases are TGTGCCAGCAGCTTAGATCCGGCGGGGGCTTTGGGCACAGATACGCAGTATTTT. V gene TRBV11-2 combines with J gene TRBJ2-3; D may be TRBD2 (7 bases). Trimming shortened V by 0 bases and J by 1 base, and 17 bases separated the two germline ends. CDR3 length equals 18 residues. CDR1 SGHAT and CDR2 FQNNGV come from the germline V gene.

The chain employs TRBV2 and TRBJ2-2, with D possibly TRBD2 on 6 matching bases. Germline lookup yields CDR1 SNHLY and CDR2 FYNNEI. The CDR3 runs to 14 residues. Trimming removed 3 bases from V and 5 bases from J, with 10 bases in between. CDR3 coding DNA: TGTGCCAGCAGTGAGGGCGCGGGGACCGGGGAGCTGTTTTTT. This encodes CASSEGAGTGELFF.